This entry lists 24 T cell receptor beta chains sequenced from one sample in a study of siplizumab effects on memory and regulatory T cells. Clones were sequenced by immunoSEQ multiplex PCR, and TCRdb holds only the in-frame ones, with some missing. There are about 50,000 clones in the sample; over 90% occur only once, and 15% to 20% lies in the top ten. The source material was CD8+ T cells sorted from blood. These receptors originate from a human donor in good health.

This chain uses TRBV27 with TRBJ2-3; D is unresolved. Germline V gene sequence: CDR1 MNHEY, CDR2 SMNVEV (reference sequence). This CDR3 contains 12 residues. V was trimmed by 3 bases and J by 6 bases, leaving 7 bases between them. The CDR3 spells CASSFPGDTQYF. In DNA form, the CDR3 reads TGTGCCAGCAGTTTCCCCGGGGATACGCAGTATTTT.

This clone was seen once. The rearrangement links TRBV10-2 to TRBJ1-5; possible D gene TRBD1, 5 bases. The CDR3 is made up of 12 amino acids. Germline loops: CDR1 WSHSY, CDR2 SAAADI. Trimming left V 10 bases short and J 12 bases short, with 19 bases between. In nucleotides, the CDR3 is TGCGCCACCACTATCGGGTCGGGGCACCAGCATTTT. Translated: CATTIGSGHQHF.

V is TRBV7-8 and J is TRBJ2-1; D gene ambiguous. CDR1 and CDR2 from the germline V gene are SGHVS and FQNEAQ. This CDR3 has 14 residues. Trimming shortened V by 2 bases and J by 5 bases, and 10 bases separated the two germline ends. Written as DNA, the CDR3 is TGTGCCAGCAGCTTAAAGAGAACCCACAATGAGCAGTTCTTC. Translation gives CASSLKRTHNEQFF.

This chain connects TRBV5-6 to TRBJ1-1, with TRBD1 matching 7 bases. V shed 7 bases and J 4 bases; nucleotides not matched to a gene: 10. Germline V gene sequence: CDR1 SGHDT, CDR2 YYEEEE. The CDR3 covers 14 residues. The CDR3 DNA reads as TGTGCCAGCTGCAGCTTAGGGGGCGCCACTGAAGCTTTCTTT. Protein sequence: CASCSLGGATEAFF.

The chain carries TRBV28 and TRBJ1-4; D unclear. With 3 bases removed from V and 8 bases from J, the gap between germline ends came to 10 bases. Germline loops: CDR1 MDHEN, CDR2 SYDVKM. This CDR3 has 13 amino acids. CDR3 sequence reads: CASSFPPEEKLFF. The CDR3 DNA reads TGTGCCAGCAGTTTCCCCCCGGAGGAAAAACTGTTTTTT.

The CDR3 region has the DNA TGTGCCAGCAACCAATGGCAGGGCCGCGAGCAGTACTTC. It is translated as CASNQWQGREQYF. The chain carries TRBV6-5 and TRBJ2-7, with D tentatively TRBD1 (5 bases). Trimming removed 7 bases at V and 6 bases at J, with 16 bases between. The CDR3 is 13 residues long. The germline CDR1 and CDR2 sequences are MNHEY and SVGAGI.

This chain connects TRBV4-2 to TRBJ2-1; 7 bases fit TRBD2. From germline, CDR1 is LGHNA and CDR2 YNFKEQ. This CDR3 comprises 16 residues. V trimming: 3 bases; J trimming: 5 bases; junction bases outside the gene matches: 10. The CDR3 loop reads CASSQEPGLYDNEQFF. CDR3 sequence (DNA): TGTGCCAGCAGCCAGGAACCGGGACTATATGACAATGAGCAGTTCTTC.

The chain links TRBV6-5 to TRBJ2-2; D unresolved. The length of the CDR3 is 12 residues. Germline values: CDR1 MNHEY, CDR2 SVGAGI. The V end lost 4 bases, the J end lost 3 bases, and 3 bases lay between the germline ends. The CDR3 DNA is TGTGCCAGCAGTTGGTACACCGGGGAGCTGTTTTTT. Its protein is CASSWYTGELFF.

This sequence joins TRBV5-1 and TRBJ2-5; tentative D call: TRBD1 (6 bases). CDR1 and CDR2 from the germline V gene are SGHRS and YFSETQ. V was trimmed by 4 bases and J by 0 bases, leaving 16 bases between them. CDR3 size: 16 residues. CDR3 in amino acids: CASSRPRDRNQETQYF. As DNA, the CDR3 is TGCGCCAGCAGCCGACCGCGTGACAGGAACCAAGAGACCCAGTACTTC.

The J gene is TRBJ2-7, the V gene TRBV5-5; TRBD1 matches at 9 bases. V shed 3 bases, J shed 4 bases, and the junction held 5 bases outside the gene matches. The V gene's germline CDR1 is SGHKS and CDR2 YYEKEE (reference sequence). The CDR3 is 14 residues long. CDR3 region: CASSSGTGSYEQYF. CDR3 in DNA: TGTGCCAGCAGCTCCGGGACAGGGTCGTACGAGCAGTACTTC. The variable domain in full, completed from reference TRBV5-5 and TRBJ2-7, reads DAGVTQSPTHLIKTRGQQVTLRCSPISGHKSVSWYQQVLGQGPQFIFQYYEKEERGRGNFPDRFSARQFPNYSSELNVNALLLGDSALYLCASSSGTGSYEQYFGPGTRLTVT.

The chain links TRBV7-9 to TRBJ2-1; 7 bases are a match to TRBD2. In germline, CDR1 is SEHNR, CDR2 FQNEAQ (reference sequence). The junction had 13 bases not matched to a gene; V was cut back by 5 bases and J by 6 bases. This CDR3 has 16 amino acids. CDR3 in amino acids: CASSPPLAGAGNEQFF. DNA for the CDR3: TGTGCCAGCAGCCCACCCTTGGCGGGAGCTGGCAATGAGCAGTTCTTC.

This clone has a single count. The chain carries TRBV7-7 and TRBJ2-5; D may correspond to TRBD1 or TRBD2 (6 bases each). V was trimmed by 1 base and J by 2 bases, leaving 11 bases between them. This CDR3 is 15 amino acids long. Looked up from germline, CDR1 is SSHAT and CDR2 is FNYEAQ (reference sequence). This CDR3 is CASSLEGGPQETQYF. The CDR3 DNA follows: TGTGCCAGCAGCTTAGAAGGGGGGCCTCAAGAGACCCAGTACTTC.

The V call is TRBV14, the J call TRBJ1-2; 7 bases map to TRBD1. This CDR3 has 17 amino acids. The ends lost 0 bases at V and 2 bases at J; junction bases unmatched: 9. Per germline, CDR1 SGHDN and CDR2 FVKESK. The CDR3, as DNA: TGTGCCAGCAGCCAAGATTGGGTAGAGGGGGCAAACTATGGCTACACCTTC. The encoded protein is CASSQDWVEGANYGYTF. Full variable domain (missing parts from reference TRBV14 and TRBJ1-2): EAGVTQFPSHSVIEKGQTVTLRCDPISGHDNLYWYRRVMGKEIKFLLHFVKESKQDESGMPNNRFLAERTGGTYSTLKVQPAELEDSGVYFCASSQDWVEGANYGYTFGSGTRLTVV.

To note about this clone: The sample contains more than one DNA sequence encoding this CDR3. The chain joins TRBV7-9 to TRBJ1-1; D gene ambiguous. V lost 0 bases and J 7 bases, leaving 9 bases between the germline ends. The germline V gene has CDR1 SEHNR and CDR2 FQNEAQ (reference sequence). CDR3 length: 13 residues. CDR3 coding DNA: TGTGCCAGCAGCTTAGCAGACGCGAATGAAGCTTTCTTT. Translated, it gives CASSLADANEAFF.

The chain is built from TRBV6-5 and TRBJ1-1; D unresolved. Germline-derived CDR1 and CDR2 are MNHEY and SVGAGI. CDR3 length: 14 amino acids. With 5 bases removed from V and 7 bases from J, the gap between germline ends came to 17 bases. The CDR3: CASSEHGRSSEAFF. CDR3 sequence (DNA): TGTGCCAGCAGTGAACACGGGAGAAGTAGTGAAGCTTTCTTT.

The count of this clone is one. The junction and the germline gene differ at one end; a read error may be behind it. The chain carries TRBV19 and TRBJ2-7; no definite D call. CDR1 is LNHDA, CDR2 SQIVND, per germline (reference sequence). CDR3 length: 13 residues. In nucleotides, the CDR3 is TGTACCAGTAGTAAAATAGTTGGGCACGAGCAGTACTTC. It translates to CTSSKIVGHEQYF.

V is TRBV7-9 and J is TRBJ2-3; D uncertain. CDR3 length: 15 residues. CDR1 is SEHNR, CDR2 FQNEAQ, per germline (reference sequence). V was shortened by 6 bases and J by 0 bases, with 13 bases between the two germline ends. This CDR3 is CASRARASSTDTQYF. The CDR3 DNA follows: TGTGCCAGCAGAGCCCGGGCGTCTAGCACAGATACGCAGTATTTT.

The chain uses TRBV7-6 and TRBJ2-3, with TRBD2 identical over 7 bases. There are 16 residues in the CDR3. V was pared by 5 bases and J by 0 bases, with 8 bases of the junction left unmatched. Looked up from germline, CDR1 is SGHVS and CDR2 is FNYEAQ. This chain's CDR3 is CASSPYTSDSTDTQYF. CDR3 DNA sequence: TGTGCCAGCAGCCCCTATACTAGCGATAGCACAGATACGCAGTATTTT.

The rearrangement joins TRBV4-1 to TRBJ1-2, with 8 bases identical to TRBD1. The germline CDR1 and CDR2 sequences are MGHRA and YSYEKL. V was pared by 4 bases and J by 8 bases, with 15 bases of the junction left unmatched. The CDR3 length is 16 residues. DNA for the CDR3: TGCGCCAGCAGCCTAGATCAAAGGACAGGGACTAGAGGCTACACCTTC. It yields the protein CASSLDQRTGTRGYTF.

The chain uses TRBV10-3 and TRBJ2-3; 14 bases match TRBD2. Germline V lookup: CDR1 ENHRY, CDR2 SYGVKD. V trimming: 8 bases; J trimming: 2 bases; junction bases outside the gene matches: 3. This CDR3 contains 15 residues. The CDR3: CAIGTSGSFTDTQYF. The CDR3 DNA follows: TGTGCCATCGGGACTAGCGGGAGTTTCACAGATACGCAGTATTTT.

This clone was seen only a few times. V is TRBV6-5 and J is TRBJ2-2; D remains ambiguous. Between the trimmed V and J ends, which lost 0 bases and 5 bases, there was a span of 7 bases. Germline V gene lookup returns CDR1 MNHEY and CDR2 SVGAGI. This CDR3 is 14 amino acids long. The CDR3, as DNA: TGTGCCAGCAGTTACTCCCCTGATACCGGGGAGCTGTTTTTT. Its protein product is CASSYSPDTGELFF.

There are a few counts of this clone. The chain's CDR3 is CASSVAQWGGDTQYF. The CDR3 coding sequence is TGTGCCAGCAGCGTAGCTCAGTGGGGAGGAGATACGCAGTATTTT. V usage is TRBV9 and J usage is TRBJ2-3; weak D call: TRBD2 (6 bases). The V end was cut by 0 bases, the J end by 5 bases, with 13 bases between. Germline V gives CDR1 SGDLS, CDR2 YYNGEE. This CDR3 has 15 amino acids.

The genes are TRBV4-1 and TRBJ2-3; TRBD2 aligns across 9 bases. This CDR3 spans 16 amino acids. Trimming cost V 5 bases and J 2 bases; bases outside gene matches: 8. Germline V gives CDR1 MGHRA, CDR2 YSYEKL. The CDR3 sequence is CASSGSGRGPTDTQYF. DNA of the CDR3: TGCGCCAGCAGCGGTAGCGGGAGAGGCCCCACAGATACGCAGTATTTT.

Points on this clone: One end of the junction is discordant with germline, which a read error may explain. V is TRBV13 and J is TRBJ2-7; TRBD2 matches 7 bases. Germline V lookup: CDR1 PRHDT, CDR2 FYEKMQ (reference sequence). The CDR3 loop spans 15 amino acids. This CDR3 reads CASSPASGQSLPVYF. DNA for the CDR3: TGTGCCAGCAGCCCCGCTAGCGGCCAGAGCCTGCCGGTTTATTTC.